This T cell receptor (beta chain) was documented in a study of CD8+ T cells in alopecia areata. Overall study context: A regimen of oral tofacitinib, 5 to 10 mg twice daily, was given to treated patients.

Germline values: CDR1 SGHRS, CDR2 YFSETQ. The length of the CDR3 is 16 residues. The ends lost 0 bases at V and 3 bases at J; junction bases unmatched: 5. Findings and caveats of the study: Alopecia totalis/universalis scalp especially showed more expanded CD8+ clones than normal scalp.

cDNA prepared by RNA extraction and subsequent reverse transcription served as the template for sequencing. TCRdb's table, derived via immunoSEQ multiplex PCR, lists solely in-frame clones and lacks some. The profile covers 150,000 or so clones, with approximately 45% appearing a single time and 6.5% to 7.5% taken by the ten largest. It was from alopecia areata patients that lesional scalp punch biopsies and peripheral blood were collected. From PBMCs, CD4+ and CD8+ T cells were sorted. About this clone: Its antigen is not identified.

The sequence derives from a human donor with alopecia areata. V gene TRBV5-1 combines with J gene TRBJ2-1, with 8 bases that match TRBD2. The sequencing input was CD4+ T cells sorted from blood. The chain's CDR3 is CASSLVLAGFYNEQFF. CDR3 in DNA: TGCGCCAGCAGCTTGGTTCTAGCGGGTTTCTACAATGAGCAGTTCTTC.